Shown below are 9 T cell receptor beta chains from a single sample sequenced in a study of CD8 T cells in ankylosing spondylitis. One entry per CDR3 protein results from TCRdb running MiXCR on the 5' RACE reads. Of about 220,000 distinct CDR3 sequences in the sample, over 9.5% are singletons; the top ten hold about 19%. The sample was blood, either unsorted or a sorted T cell fraction (not recorded which). The receptors derive from a male donor with ankylosing spondylitis or in good health (not recorded which).

This clonotype was counted ten times or more. This sequence joins TRBV7-8 and TRBJ2-3; D gene unclear. Germline assignment: CDR1 SGHVS and CDR2 FQNEAQ. Trimming removed 1 base at V and 5 bases at J, with 7 bases between. The CDR3 contains 13 residues. The CDR3 nucleotides read TGTGCCAGCAGCTTAGACCTGGGAGATACGCAGTATTTT. Its protein is CASSLDLGDTQYF.

This clonotype was counted ten times or more. The rearrangement links TRBV12-3 or TRBV12-4 to TRBJ1-5, with 11 bases identical to TRBD1. This CDR3 is 16 amino acids long. The junction had 8 bases not matched to a gene; V was cut back by 8 bases and J by 2 bases. CDR3 coding DNA: TGTGCCAGCTGGTGGACAGGGGGCGAAGGCAATCAGCCCCAGCATTTT. Encoded protein: CASWWTGGEGNQPQHF.

This clonotype came up many times. This chain uses TRBV9 with TRBJ2-1, with 10 bases identical to TRBD2. CDR1 and CDR2 from the germline V gene are SGDLS and YYNGEE. Trimming removed 4 bases from V and 7 bases from J; junction bases left unmatched: 8. This CDR3 spans 15 amino acids. The CDR3 region is CASSRSGGEGNEQFF. DNA of the CDR3: TGTGCCAGCAGCCGAAGCGGGGGGGAGGGGAATGAGCAGTTCTTC.

This clonotype has a count of ten or more. V and J are TRBV7-2 and TRBJ2-5; D tentatively reads TRBD1 or TRBD2 (5 bases each). The germline V gene has CDR1 SGHTA and CDR2 FQGNSA. V lost 3 bases and J 9 bases, leaving 20 bases between the germline ends. This CDR3 region has 15 residues. The CDR3 loop reads CASSFLGTGDLSQYF. CDR3 coding DNA: TGTGCCAGCAGCTTCTTAGGGACCGGAGATTTGTCCCAGTACTTC.

Many counts were recorded for this clonotype. V is TRBV7-8 and J is TRBJ1-3; no firm D call. In germline, CDR1 is SGHVS, CDR2 FQNEAQ. V lost 2 bases and J lost 0, with 8 bases in between. The CDR3 is made up of 15 amino acids. CDR3 amino acids: CASSLRAPSGNTIYF. The DNA of the CDR3 is TGTGCCAGCAGCTTACGTGCCCCCTCTGGAAACACCATATATTTT.

This clonotype was observed at least ten times. The chain links TRBV7-3 to TRBJ2-3; possibly TRBD2 for D (5 bases). In germline, CDR1 is SGHTA, CDR2 FQGTGA. This CDR3 region has 16 residues. The V and J ends lost 1 base and 0 bases respectively, with 11 bases between them. In DNA, the CDR3 is TGTGCCAGCAGCTTAAGTGGAGGCAGTAGCACAGATACGCAGTATTTT. It specifies CASSLSGGSSTDTQYF.

This clonotype has more than one count but fewer than ten. V usage is TRBV5-1 and J usage is TRBJ2-7, with 9 nucleotides matching TRBD1. The V segment lost 5 bases and the J segment 4 bases; nucleotides outside the gene matches: 10. This CDR3 is 15 amino acids long. The germline V gene encodes CDR1 SGHRS and CDR2 YFSETQ. In DNA form, the CDR3 reads TGCGCCAGCAGTGTCGCCGGGACAGGGCAGTACGAGCAGTACTTC. This translates into CASSVAGTGQYEQYF.

This clonotype was seen a handful of times. The V gene is TRBV20-1, the J gene TRBJ1-6; a possible D gene is TRBD1 (6 bases). The V end lost 3 bases, the J end lost 4 bases, and 10 bases lay between the germline ends. The CDR3 has 14 amino acids. The V gene's germline CDR1 is DFQATT and CDR2 SNEGSKA (reference sequence). This CDR3 is CSARGTTYNSPLHF. The CDR3 bases are TGCAGTGCTAGGGGGACAACATATAATTCACCCCTCCACTTT.

This clonotype was seen repeatedly, ten times or more. V usage is TRBV12-3 or TRBV12-4 and J usage is TRBJ2-5; 7 positions match TRBD1. Trimming took 7 bases from V and 4 from J; bases not matched to a gene: 6. The length of the CDR3 is 13 residues. As DNA, the CDR3 is TGTGCCAGCACCAACAGGGGTTCAGAGACCCAGTACTTC. Protein: CASTNRGSETQYF.